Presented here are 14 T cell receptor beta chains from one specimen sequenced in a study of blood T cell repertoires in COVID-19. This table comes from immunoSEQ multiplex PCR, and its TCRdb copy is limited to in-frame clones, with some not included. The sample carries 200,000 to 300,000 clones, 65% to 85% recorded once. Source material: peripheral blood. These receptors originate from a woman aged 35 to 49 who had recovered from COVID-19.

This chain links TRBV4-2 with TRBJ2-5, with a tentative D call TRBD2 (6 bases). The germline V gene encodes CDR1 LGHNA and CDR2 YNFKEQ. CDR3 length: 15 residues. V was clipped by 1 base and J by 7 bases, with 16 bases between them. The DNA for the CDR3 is TGTGCCAGCAGCCAAGGTAGCGGACCATGGGGGACCCAGTACTTC. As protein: CASSQGSGPWGTQYF.

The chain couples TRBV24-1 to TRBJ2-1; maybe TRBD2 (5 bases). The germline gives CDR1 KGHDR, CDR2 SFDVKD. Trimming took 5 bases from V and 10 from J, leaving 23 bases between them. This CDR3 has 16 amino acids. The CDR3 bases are TGTGCCACCAGTGGCGCGGACCCGAGCGGTGATGTGGAGCAGTTCTTC. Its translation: CATSGADPSGDVEQFF.

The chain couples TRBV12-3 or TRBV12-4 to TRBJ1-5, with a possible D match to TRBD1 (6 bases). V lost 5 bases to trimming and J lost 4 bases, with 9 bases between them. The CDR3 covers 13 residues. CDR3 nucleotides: TGTGCCAGCAGTCCCCAGGGGAATCAGCCCCAGCATTTT. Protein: CASSPQGNQPQHF.

CDR3 in amino acids: CATSKGQGGDLGGYTF. DNA for the CDR3: TGTGCCACCAGCAAGGGACAGGGAGGCGATCTCGGTGGCTACACCTTC. The chain recombines TRBV15 with TRBJ1-2; 9 bases match TRBD1. This CDR3 has 16 residues. V shed 4 bases and J 7 bases; nucleotides not matched to a gene: 13. The germline V gene has CDR1 LNHNV and CDR2 YYDKDF (reference sequence). The complete variable domain, with remaining parts taken from reference TRBV15 and TRBJ1-2, reads DAMVIQNPRYQVTQFGKPVTLSCSQTLNHNVMYWYQQKSSQAPKLLFHYYDKDFNNEADTPDNFQSRRPNTSFCFLDIRSPGLGDTAMYLCATSKGQGGDLGGYTFGSGTRLTVV.

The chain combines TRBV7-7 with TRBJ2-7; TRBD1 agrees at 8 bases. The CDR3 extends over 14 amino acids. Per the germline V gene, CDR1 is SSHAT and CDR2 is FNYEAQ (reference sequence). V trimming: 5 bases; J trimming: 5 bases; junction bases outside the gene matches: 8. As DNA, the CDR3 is TGTGCCAGCAGCCCAGGGGGCCTCGGGGACGAGCAGTACTTC. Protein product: CASSPGGLGDEQYF. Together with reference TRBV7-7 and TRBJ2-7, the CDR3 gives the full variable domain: GAGVSQSPRYKVTKRGQDVTLRCDPISSHATLYWYQQALGQGPEFLTYFNYEAQPDKSGLPSDRFSAERPEGSISTLTIQRTEQRDSAMYRCASSPGGLGDEQYFGPGTRLTVT.

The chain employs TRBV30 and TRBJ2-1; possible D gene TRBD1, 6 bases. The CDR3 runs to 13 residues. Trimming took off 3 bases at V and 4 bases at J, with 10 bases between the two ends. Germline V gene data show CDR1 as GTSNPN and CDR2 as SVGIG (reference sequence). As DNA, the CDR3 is TGTGCCTGGAGCTTAGGGGGATACAATGAGCAGTTCTTC. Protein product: CAWSLGGYNEQFF.

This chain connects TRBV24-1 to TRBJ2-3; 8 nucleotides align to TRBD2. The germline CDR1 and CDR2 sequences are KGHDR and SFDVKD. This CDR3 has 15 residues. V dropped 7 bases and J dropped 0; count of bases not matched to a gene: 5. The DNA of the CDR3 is TGTGCCACCAGCCACGGGGGGGCTAGCACAGATACGCAGTATTTT. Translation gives CATSHGGASTDTQYF.

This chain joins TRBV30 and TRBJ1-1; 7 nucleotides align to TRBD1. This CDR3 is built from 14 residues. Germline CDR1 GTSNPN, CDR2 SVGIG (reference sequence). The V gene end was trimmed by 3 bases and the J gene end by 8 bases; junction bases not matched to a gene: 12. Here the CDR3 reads CAWSPGTVSLEAFF. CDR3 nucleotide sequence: TGTGCCTGGAGCCCCGGGACAGTGAGTTTGGAAGCTTTCTTT.

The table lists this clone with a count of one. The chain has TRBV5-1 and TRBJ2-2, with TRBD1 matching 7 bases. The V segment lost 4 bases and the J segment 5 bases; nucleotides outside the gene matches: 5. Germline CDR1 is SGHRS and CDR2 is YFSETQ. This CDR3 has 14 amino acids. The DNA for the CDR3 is TGCGCCAGCAGCGAACAGGGGCAGACCGGGGAGCTGTTTTTT. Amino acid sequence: CASSEQGQTGELFF.

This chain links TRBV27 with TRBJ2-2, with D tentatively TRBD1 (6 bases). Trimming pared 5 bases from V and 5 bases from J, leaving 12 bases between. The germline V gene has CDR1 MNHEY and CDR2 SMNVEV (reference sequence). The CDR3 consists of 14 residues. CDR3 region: CASSPTGITGELFF. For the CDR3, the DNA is TGTGCCAGCAGTCCTACAGGGATAACCGGGGAGCTGTTTTTT.

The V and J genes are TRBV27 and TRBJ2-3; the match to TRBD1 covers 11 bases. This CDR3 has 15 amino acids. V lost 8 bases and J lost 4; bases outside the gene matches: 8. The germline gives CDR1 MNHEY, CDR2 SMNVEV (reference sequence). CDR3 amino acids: CASRDRGSAADTQYF. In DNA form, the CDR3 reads TGTGCCAGCCGGGACAGGGGGTCAGCTGCAGATACGCAGTATTTT.

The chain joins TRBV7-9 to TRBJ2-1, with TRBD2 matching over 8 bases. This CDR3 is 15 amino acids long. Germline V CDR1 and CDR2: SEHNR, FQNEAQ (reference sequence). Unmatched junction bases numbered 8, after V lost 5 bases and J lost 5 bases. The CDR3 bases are TGTGCCAGCAGCCAACGGGCGGGGGGAAACAATGAGCAGTTCTTC. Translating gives CASSQRAGGNNEQFF.

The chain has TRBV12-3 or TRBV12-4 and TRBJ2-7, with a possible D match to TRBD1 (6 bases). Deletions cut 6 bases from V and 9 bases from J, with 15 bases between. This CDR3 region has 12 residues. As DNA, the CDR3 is TGTGCCAGCAGCCTCAGGACAGACCGGCAGTACTTC. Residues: CASSLRTDRQYF.

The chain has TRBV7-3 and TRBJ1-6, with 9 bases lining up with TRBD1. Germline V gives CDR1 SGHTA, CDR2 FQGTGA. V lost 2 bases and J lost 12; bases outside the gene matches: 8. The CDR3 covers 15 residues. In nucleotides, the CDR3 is TGTGCCAGCAGCTTATGGGGAGGGACAGGGTTACCCCTCCACTTT. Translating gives CASSLWGGTGLPLHF.